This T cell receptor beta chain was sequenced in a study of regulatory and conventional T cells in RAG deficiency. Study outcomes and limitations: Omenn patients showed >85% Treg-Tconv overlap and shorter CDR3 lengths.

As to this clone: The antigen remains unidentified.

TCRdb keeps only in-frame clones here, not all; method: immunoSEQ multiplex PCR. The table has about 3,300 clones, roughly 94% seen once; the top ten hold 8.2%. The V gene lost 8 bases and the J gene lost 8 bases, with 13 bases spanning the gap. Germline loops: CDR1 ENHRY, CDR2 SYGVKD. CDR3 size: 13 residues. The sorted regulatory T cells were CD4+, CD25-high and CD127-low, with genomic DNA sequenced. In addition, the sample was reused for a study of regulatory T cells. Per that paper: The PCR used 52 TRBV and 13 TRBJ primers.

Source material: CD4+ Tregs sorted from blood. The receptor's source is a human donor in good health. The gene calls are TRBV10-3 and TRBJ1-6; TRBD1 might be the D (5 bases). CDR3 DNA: TGTGCCATCGGGGAGGGGATCTATTCACCCCTCCACTTT. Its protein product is CAIGEGIYSPLHF.